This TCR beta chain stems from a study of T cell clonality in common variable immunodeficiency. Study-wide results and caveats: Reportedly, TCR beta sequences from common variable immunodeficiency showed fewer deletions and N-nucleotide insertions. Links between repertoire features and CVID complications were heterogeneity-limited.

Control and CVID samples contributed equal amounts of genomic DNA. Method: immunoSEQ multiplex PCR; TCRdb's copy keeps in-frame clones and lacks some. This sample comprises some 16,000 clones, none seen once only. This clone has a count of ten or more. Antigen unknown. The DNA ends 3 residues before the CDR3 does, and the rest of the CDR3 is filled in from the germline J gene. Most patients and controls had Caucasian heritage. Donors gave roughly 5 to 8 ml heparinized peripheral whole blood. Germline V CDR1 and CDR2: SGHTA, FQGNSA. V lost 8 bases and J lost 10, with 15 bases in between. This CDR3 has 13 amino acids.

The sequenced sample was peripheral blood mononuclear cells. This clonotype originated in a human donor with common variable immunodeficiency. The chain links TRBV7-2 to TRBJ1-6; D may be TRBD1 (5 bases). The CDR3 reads CASSLGRESPLHF. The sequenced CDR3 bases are TGTGCCAGCTCTTTGGGCAGGGAGTCACCC.